This T cell receptor (beta chain) emerged from a study of blood T cell repertoires in COVID-19. The wider study: COVID-19 samples collected from the United States, Italy and Spain covered acute and convalescent phases. From T cells, B-cell-depleted T cells, or PBMCs came the material, which was cDNA or gDNA.

Original processing notes: For nucleated cells, counts were estimated from reference gene primer amplification. Generated by immunoSEQ multiplex PCR, the TCRdb table keeps only in-frame clones and is missing some. V and J calls and clone size follow that table, whereas D and trimming were derived from the DNA. The sample consists of some 29,000 clones, approximately 80% of them appearing once. Germline loops: CDR1 KGHSH, CDR2 LQKENI. The CDR3 consists of 17 residues. Losses at the gene ends were 2 bases for V and 5 bases for J; bases not matched to a gene: 11. The V gene is TRBV18, the J gene TRBJ2-2, with 7 nucleotides matching TRBD1. The receptor was isolated from an older woman with acute or convalescent COVID-19. The source material was peripheral blood. This CDR3 reads CASSPFLTGKGTGELFF. CDR3 sequence (DNA): TGTGCCAGCTCACCATTCTTGACAGGGAAGGGAACCGGGGAGCTGTTTTTT.